This T cell receptor beta chain was obtained from a study of T cell responses to AZD1222 COVID-19 vaccine. Trimming took 3 bases from V and 11 from J, leaving 8 bases between them. CDR3 length equals 11 residues. The germline CDR1 and CDR2 sequences are SGHTA and FQGTGA. The method was immunoSEQ multiplex PCR; TCRdb's version includes in-frame clones alone and lacks a portion of them. The sample includes about 110,000 clones, 90% of them seen just once. The receptor's source is an adult who received the AZD1222 COVID-19 vaccine. The V call is TRBV7-3, the J call TRBJ2-1; D call uncertain. Sequenced here: peripheral blood, sampled 28 days after the second AZD1222 dose. The CDR3 DNA reads TGTGCCAGCAGCTTTGGCCCGCAGCAGTTCTTC. Its protein is CASSFGPQQFF.